These 16 T cell receptor beta chains originate from one sample sequenced in a study of chemoradiotherapy in HPV16-positive cancers. TCRdb's copy holds only in-frame clones and misses some; the assay was immunoSEQ multiplex PCR. The repertoire includes about 5,000 clones, 90% to 95% of them detected once, and more than 3.5% sits in the top ten. The biological material was taken from a patient who underwent chemoradiotherapy. Source of these receptors: a human donor with HPV-associated anogenital cancer.

The rearrangement links TRBV11-1 to TRBJ2-7; 13 nucleotides line up with TRBD2. The germline V gene has CDR1 SGHAT and CDR2 FQDESV (reference sequence). The CDR3 is 16 amino acids. V lost 5 bases to trimming and J lost 1 base; unmatched junction nucleotides: 5. The CDR3 loop is CASSTGTSGESYEQYF. In nucleotides, the CDR3 is TGTGCCAGCAGCACCGGGACTAGCGGGGAGTCCTACGAGCAGTACTTC.

The chain joins TRBV5-1 to TRBJ1-1; 8 positions agree with TRBD1. Germline V gene sequence: CDR1 SGHRS, CDR2 YFSETQ. CDR3 length equals 15 residues. The V gene end was trimmed by 4 bases and the J gene end by 6 bases; junction bases not matched to a gene: 11. CDR3 DNA: TGCGCCAGCAGCCGCTTAGGACAGGGAATTTCTGAAGCTTTCTTT. This translates into CASSRLGQGISEAFF.

A single count supports this clone. V and J are TRBV28 and TRBJ1-4, with D hard to call. Per germline, CDR1 MDHEN and CDR2 SYDVKM. The V end lost 7 bases, the J end lost 0 bases, and 12 bases lay between the germline ends. There are 15 residues in the CDR3. Here the CDR3 reads CASKASGTTNEKLFF. For the CDR3, the DNA is TGTGCCAGCAAGGCATCGGGGACAACTAATGAAAAACTGTTTTTT.

This clone appeared once. The chain combines TRBV15 with TRBJ1-2; a weak D match, TRBD1 (5 bases). Per germline, CDR1 LNHNV and CDR2 YYDKDF (reference sequence). The CDR3 sequence is 13 residues long. V lost 4 bases to trimming and J lost 4 bases, with 10 bases between them. DNA of the CDR3: TGTGCCACCAGCATATGGGGGTCCTATGGCTACACCTTC. Protein sequence: CATSIWGSYGYTF. Combining the CDR3 with reference TRBV15 and TRBJ1-2 gives the whole variable domain DAMVIQNPRYQVTQFGKPVTLSCSQTLNHNVMYWYQQKSSQAPKLLFHYYDKDFNNEADTPDNFQSRRPNTSFCFLDIRSPGLGDTAMYLCATSIWGSYGYTFGSGTRLTVV.

The rearrangement uses TRBV6-1 and TRBJ2-3; 10 positions agree with TRBD2. CDR1 is MNHNS and CDR2 is SASEGT in the germline V gene. J gave up 2 bases and V 8 bases, and 4 bases lay outside the gene matches. The CDR3 is 14 amino acids. The CDR3 loop reads CASERGGNTDTQYF. In nucleotides, the CDR3 is TGTGCCAGCGAGCGGGGGGGAAACACAGATACGCAGTATTTT.

The chain is built from TRBV30 and TRBJ2-7; D unclear. V lost 0 bases and J lost 3, with 6 bases in between. Germline values: CDR1 GTSNPN, CDR2 SVGIG (reference sequence). The CDR3 is made up of 12 amino acids. The CDR3, as DNA: TGTGCCTGGAGTGTACCGTACTACGAGCAGTACTTC. Its protein is CAWSVPYYEQYF.

The CDR3 spells CASSLSPLSRRSGEKLFF. The CDR3 coding sequence is TGTGCCAGCAGTTTATCGCCTCTTTCCCGAAGATCGGGTGAAAAACTGTTTTTT. J is TRBJ1-4 and V is TRBV27, with no clear D. Germline V CDR1 and CDR2: MNHEY, SMNVEV (reference sequence). This CDR3 contains 18 residues. The V gene lost 0 bases and the J gene lost 7 bases, with 21 bases spanning the gap.

This chain uses TRBV7-8 with TRBJ2-7; D remains unclear. V dropped 1 base and J dropped 2 bases, with 6 bases sitting between them. CDR1 SGHVS and CDR2 FQNEAQ come from the germline V gene. This CDR3 is built from 13 residues. CDR3: CASSLDRTYEQYF. CDR3 in DNA: TGTGCCAGCAGCTTAGACAGAACCTACGAGCAGTACTTC.

The rearrangement uses TRBV7-2 and TRBJ1-2; a possible D gene is TRBD1 (5 bases). Germline assignment: CDR1 SGHTA and CDR2 FQGNSA. The CDR3 spans 15 residues. The ends were cut back, 5 bases at V and 7 bases at J, with 20 bases in the middle. The CDR3 sequence: CASSRGARDPGGYTF. In DNA form, the CDR3 reads TGTGCCAGCAGCCGAGGGGCACGGGACCCCGGTGGCTACACCTTC.

This clone was observed a handful of times. This CDR3 is CSVERDSSYNEQFF. For the CDR3, the DNA is TGCAGCGTCGAACGGGACAGCTCCTACAATGAGCAGTTCTTC. The chain joins TRBV29-1 to TRBJ2-1; TRBD1 aligns across 7 bases. V lost 6 bases and J lost 0; bases outside the gene matches: 5. Germline CDR1 and CDR2: SQVTM and ANQGSEA. The CDR3 is 14 amino acids.

This chain links TRBV14 with TRBJ1-2; unclear D gene. Germline V CDR1 and CDR2: SGHDN, FVKESK. The CDR3 consists of 13 residues. V was clipped by 6 bases and J by 2 bases, with 10 bases between them. CDR3 sequence (DNA): TGTGCCAGCAGACGTACAGAGAACTATGGCTACACCTTC. As protein: CASRRTENYGYTF.

V gene TRBV4-1 combines with J gene TRBJ2-1; D is uncertain. The germline V gene encodes CDR1 MGHRA and CDR2 YSYEKL. CDR3 length equals 14 residues. The V end lost 2 bases, the J end lost 5 bases, and 10 bases lay between the germline ends. DNA for the CDR3: TGCGCCAGCAGCCAACGTGTACCAAACAATGAGCAGTTCTTC. Protein product: CASSQRVPNNEQFF.

The chain has TRBV9 and TRBJ2-1, with D possibly matching TRBD1 (5 bases). Germline-derived CDR1 and CDR2 are SGDLS and YYNGEE. This CDR3 region has 15 residues. V was shortened by 4 bases and J by 3 bases, with 14 bases between the two germline ends. CDR3 DNA sequence: TGTGCCAGCAGCTCATCAGGGTCCATCTACAATGAGCAGTTCTTC. It specifies CASSSSGSIYNEQFF.

V usage is TRBV7-8 and J usage is TRBJ2-5; D remains ambiguous. The CDR3 totals 11 residues. CDR1 is SGHVS, CDR2 FQNEAQ, per germline. The V end was cut by 4 bases, the J end by 4 bases, with 4 bases between. CDR3 in amino acids: CASSWGETQYF. The DNA for the CDR3 is TGTGCCAGCAGCTGGGGAGAGACCCAGTACTTC.

The V and J genes are TRBV19 and TRBJ1-2, with D perhaps TRBD1 (6 bases). CDR3 length equals 11 residues. V was cut by 6 bases and J by 7 bases, with 9 bases left in between. Germline V CDR1 and CDR2: LNHDA, SQIVND (reference sequence). The CDR3 region is CASSTGFGYTF. CDR3 in DNA: TGTGCCAGTAGCACAGGGTTTGGCTACACCTTC.

The rearrangement joins TRBV5-4 to TRBJ2-7, with TRBD1 matching over 8 bases. The CDR3 runs to 15 residues. The germline V gene has CDR1 SGHNT and CDR2 YYREEE (reference sequence). V was pared by 4 bases and J by 0 bases, with 6 bases of the junction left unmatched. The CDR3 loop reads CASSPGQGGSYEQYF. The CDR3 DNA sequence: TGTGCCAGCAGCCCAGGACAGGGCGGCTCCTACGAGCAGTACTTC.